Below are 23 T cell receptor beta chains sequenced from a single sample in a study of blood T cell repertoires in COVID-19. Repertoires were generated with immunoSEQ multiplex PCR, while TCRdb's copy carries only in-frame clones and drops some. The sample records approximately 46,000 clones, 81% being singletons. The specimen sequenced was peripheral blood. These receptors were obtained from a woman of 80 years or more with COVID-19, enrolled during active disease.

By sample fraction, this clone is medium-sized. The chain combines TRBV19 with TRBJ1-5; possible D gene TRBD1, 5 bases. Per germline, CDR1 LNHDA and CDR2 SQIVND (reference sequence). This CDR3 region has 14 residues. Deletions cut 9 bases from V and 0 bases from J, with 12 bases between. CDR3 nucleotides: TGTGCCAGCGGCAAGGGGATTAGCAATCAGCCCCAGCATTTT. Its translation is CASGKGISNQPQHF.

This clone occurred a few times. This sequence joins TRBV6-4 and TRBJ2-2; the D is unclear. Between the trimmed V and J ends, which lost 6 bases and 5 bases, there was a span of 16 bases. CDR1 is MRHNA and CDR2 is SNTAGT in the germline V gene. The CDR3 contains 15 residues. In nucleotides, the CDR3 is TGTGCCAGCAGCCCCGAATTGGGCAAGACCGGGGAGCTGTTTTTT. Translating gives CASSPELGKTGELFF.

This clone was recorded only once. The CDR3 loop reads CASRLAGDTGELFF. As DNA, the CDR3 is TGCGCCAGCAGACTAGCGGGAGACACCGGGGAGCTGTTTTTT. This rearrangement joins TRBV5-1 to TRBJ2-2; 11 nucleotides agree with TRBD2. CDR3 size: 14 residues. CDR1 SGHRS and CDR2 YFSETQ come from the germline V gene. The V gene end was trimmed by 5 bases and the J gene end by 3 bases; junction bases not matched to a gene: 0.

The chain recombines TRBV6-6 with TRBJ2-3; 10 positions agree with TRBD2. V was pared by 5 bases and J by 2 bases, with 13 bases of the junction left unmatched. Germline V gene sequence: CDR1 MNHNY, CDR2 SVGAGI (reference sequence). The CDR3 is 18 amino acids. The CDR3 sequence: CASSPSVAGGRVTDTQYF. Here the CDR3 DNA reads TGTGCCAGCAGTCCCAGCGTAGCGGGAGGACGCGTCACAGATACGCAGTATTTT.

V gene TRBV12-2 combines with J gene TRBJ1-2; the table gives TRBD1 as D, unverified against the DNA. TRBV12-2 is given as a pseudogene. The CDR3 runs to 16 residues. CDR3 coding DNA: TGTGCAAGTCGCTTAGTCGAAAACAGGGAAAGAGTCGGCTACACCTTC. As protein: CASRLVENRERVGYTF.

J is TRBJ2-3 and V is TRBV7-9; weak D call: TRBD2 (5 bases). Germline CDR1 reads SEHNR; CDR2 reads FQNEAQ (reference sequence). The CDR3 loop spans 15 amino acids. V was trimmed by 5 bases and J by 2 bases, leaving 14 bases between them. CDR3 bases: TGTGCCAGCAGCCCCGACCTAGCTAACACAGATACGCAGTATTTT. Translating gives CASSPDLANTDTQYF. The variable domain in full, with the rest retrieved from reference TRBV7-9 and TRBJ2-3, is DTGVSQNPRHKITKRGQNVTFRCDPISEHNRLYWYRQTLGQGPEFLTYFQNEAQLEKSRLLSDRFSAERPKGSFSTLEIQRTEQGDSAMYLCASSPDLANTDTQYFGPGTRLTVL.

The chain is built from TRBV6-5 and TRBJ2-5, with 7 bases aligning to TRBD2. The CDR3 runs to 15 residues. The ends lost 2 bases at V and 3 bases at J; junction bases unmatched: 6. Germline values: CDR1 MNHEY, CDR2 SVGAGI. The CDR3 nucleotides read TGTGCCAGCAGTTACATGGGCGGGAGAGAAGAGACCCAGTACTTC. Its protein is CASSYMGGREETQYF.

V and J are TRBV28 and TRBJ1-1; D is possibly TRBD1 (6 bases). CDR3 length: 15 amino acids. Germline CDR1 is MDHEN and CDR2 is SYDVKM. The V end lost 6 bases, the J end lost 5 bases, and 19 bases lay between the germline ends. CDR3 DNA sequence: TGTGCCAGCAGCCCAGGGACATCAGGTTGGACTGAAGCTTTCTTT. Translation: CASSPGTSGWTEAFF.

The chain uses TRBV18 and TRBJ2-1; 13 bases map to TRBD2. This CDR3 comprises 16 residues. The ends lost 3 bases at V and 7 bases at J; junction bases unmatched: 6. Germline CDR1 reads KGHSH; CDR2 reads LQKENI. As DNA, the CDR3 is TGTGCCAGCTCACCGGGGGGGACTAGCGGGATTAATGAGCAGTTCTTC. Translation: CASSPGGTSGINEQFF.

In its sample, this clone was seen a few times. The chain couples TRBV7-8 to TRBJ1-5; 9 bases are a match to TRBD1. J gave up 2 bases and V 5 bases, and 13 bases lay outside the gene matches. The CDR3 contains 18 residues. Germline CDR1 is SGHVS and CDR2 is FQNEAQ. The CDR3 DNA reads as TGTGCCAGCAGCCTGGACAGGGGATTTAATAGTGGCAATCAGCCCCAGCATTTT. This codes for CASSLDRGFNSGNQPQHF. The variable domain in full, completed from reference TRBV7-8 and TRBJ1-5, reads GAGVSQSPRYKVAKRGQDVALRCDPISGHVSLFWYQQALGQGPEFLTYFQNEAQLDKSGLPSDRFFAERPEGSVSTLKIQRTQQEDSAVYLCASSLDRGFNSGNQPQHFGDGTRLSIL.

The CDR3 region is CASSFGGVQETQYF. The DNA for the CDR3 is TGCGCCAGCAGCTTTGGCGGAGTCCAAGAGACCCAGTACTTC. The chain uses TRBV5-1 and TRBJ2-5, with D uncertain. Germline V gene sequence: CDR1 SGHRS, CDR2 YFSETQ. The CDR3 is made up of 14 amino acids. V was cut by 2 bases and J by 1 base, with 9 bases left in between.

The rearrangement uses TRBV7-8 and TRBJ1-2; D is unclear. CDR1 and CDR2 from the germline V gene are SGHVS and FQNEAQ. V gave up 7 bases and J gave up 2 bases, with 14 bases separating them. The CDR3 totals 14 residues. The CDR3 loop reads CASTLWEQNYGYTF. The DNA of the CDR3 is TGTGCCAGCACCCTCTGGGAGCAGAACTATGGCTACACCTTC.

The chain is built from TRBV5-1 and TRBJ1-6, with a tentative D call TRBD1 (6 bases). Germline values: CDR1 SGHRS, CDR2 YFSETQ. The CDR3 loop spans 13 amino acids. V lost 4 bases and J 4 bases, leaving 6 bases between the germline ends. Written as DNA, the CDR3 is TGCGCCAGCAGCGGGACATATAATTCACCCCTCCACTTT. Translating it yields CASSGTYNSPLHF.

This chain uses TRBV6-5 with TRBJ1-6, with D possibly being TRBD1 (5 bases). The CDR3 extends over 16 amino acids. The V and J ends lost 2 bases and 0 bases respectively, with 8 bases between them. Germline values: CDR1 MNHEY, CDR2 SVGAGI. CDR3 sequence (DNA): TGTGCCAGCAGTTACGGGGGGAGCTCCTATAATTCACCCCTCCACTTT. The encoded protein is CASSYGGSSYNSPLHF.

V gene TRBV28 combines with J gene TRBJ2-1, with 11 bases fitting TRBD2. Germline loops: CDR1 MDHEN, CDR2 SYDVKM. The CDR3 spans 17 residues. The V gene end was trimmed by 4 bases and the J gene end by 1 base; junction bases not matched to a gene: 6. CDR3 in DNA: TGTGCCAGCAGTTCCACGACTAGCGGGATTTCCTACAATGAGCAGTTCTTC. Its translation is CASSSTTSGISYNEQFF.

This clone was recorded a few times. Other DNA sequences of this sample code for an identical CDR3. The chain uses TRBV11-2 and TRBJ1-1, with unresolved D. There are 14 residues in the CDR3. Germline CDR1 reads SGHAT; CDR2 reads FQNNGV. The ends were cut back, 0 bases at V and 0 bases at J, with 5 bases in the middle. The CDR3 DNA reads TGTGCCAGCAGCTTAGACCAGGTGAACACTGAAGCTTTCTTT. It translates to CASSLDQVNTEAFF.

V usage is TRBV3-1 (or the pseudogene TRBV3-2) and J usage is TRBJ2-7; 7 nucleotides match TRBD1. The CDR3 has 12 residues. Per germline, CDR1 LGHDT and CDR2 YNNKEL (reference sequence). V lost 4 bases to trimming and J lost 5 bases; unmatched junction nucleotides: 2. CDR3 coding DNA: TGTGCCAGCAGCCCACAGGGGAACGAGCAGTACTTC. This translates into CASSPQGNEQYF.

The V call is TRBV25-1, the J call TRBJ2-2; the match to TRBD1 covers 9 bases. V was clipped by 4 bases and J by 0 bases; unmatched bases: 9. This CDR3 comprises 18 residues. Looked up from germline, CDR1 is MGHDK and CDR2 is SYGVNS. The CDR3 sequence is CASSAVGQGFSNTGELFF. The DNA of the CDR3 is TGTGCCAGCAGTGCCGTGGGACAGGGTTTTTCGAACACCGGGGAGCTGTTTTTT.

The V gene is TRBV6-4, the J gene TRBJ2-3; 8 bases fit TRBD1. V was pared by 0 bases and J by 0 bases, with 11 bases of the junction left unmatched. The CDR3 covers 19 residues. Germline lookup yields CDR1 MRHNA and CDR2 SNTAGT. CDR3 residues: CASSDSIIRGRGSTDTQYF. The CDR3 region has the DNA TGTGCCAGCAGTGACTCGATTATCAGGGGGCGCGGCAGCACAGATACGCAGTATTTT.

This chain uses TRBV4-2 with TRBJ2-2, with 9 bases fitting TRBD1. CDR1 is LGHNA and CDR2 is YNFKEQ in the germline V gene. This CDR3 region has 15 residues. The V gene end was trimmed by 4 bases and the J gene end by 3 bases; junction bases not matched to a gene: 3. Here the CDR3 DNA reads TGTGCCAGCAGCCGTTGGACAGGGGACACCGGGGAGCTGTTTTTT. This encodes CASSRWTGDTGELFF.

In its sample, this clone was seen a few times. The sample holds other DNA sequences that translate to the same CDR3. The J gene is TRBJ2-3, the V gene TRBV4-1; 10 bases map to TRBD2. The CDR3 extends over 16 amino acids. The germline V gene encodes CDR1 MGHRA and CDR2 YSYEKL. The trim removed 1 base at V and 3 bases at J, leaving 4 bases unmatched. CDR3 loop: CASSQVQLAGTDTQYF. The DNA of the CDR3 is TGCGCCAGCAGCCAAGTTCAACTAGCGGGGACAGATACGCAGTATTTT.

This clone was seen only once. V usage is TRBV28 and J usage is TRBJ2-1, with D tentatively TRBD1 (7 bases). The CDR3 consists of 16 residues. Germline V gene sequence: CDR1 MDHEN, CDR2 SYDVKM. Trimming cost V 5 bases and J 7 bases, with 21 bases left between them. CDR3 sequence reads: CASSPLGGGRRNEQFF. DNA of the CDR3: TGTGCCAGCAGTCCCTTAGGAGGGGGCAGAAGAAATGAGCAGTTCTTC.

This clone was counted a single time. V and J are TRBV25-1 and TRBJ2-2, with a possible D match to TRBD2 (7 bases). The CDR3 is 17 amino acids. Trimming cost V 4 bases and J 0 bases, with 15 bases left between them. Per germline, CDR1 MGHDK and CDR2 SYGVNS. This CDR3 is CASSVWGGLANTGELFF. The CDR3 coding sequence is TGTGCCAGCAGTGTGTGGGGGGGCCTAGCGAACACCGGGGAGCTGTTTTTT.